This is a list of T cell receptor beta chains from one sample in a study of response to subunit inactivated influenza vaccine. In TCRdb, the RT-PCR reads were re-called with MiXCR into one record per CDR3 protein. The repertoire holds around 300,000 distinct CDR3 sequences, with about 20% as singletons. The input for sequencing was PBMCs from blood, taken around 22 months after vaccination. Receptors originate from a man aged 45-69 years who received an inactivated influenza vaccine. The CDR3 runs from the conserved cysteine through the conserved F or W.

V gene	J gene	CDR3 protein
TRBV10-3	TRBJ2-1	CAISSGTSGYNEQFF
TRBV4-1	TRBJ1-2	CASSLHRDDGYGYTF
TRBV5-6	TRBJ2-7	CASSPVGQSSYEQYF
TRBV20-1	TRBJ1-5	CSARDPTNQPQHF
TRBV27	TRBJ2-7	CASSFPGGFEQYF
TRBV29-1	TRBJ1-2	CSVEDLTVANYGYTF
TRBV30	TRBJ1-1	CAWSVQRTASMNTEAFF
TRBV7-2	TRBJ1-4	CASSPQPVNEKLFF
TRBV24-1	TRBJ1-4	CATSDSATNEKLFF
TRBV7-9	TRBJ1-1	CASMRQGINTEAFF
TRBV20-1	TRBJ2-3	CSADGAGGDTDTQYF
TRBV7-2	TRBJ2-1	CASSAGQGSYNEQFF
TRBV6-1	TRBJ2-1	CASWEGVHNEQFF
TRBV5-4	TRBJ2-2	CASSFSQRNTGELFF